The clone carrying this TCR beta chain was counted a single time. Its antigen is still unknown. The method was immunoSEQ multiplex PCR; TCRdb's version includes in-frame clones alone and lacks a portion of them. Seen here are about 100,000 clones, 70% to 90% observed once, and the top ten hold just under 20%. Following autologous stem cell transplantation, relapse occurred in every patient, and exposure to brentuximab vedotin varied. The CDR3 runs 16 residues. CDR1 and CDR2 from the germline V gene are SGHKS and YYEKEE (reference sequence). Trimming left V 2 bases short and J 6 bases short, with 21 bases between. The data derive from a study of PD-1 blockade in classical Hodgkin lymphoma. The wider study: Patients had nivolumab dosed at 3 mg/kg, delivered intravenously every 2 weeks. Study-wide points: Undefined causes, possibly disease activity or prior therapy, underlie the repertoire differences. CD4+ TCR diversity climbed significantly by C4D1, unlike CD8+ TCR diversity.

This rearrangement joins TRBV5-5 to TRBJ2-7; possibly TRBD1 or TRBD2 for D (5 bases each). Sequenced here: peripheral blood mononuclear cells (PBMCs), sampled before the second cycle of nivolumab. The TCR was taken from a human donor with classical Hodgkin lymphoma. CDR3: CASSFGQPMWGSEQYF. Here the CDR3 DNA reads TGTGCCAGCAGCTTTGGGCAGCCAATGTGGGGGTCCGAGCAGTACTTC.